The rows below give T cell receptor beta chains drawn from one sample of a study of radiotherapy plus CTLA-4 blockade in lung cancer. Sequencing was performed with immunoSEQ multiplex PCR; in TCRdb, only in-frame clones are kept and a portion is missing. The table has 50,000 to 70,000 clones, over 70% seen once. This specimen consisted of peripheral blood, obtained from a patient treated with radiotherapy plus ipilimumab. The receptors originated from a human donor with non-small cell lung cancer who had a partial response to radiotherapy plus ipilimumab. Both conserved end residues are part of each CDR3. Each record gives: J gene, CDR3 length, V gene, clone size, D gene, CDR3 DNA, CDR3 protein. A D gene is named only where the DNA matches it firmly. Size values are once, few and many counts, or a class for expanded clones, and some rows have none.

>TRBJ2-1|14|TRBV29-1|few|TRBD2
TGCAGCGTTGGCGGGCGGGGGGCCGACAATGAGCAGTTCTTC
CSVGGRGADNEQFF
>TRBJ2-7|16|TRBV18|.|TRBD1
TGTGCCAGCTCACCAATGGACAGGCTCAGTGCCTACGAGCAGTACTTC
CASSPMDRLSAYEQYF
>TRBJ2-1|14|TRBV7-3|.|TRBD2
TGTGCCAGCAGCTTCGCCGGGACTATCAATGAGCAGTTCTTC
CASSFAGTINEQFF
>TRBJ1-1|14|TRBV7-6|.|.
TGTGCCAGCAGCTTAGGGGGCAGGAACACTGAAGCTTTCTTT
CASSLGGRNTEAFF
>TRBJ1-6|17|TRBV27|.|.
TGTGCCAGCAGACGAGACAGGATAAGCTCCTATAATTCACCCCTCCACTTT
CASRRDRISSYNSPLHF
>TRBJ2-7|12|TRBV13|.|TRBD1
TGTGCCAGCAGCTTAGTACAGGGGGAGCAGTACTTC
CASSLVQGEQYF
>TRBJ1-5|15|TRBV9|.|.
TGTGCCAGCAGCAGACAGGACGATAGCAATCAGCCCCAGCATTTT
CASSRQDDSNQPQHF
>TRBJ2-5|14|TRBV28|.|.
TGTGCCAGCAGTTTATTGCAGGGTCAGGGGCAGCAGTACTTC
CASSLLQGQGQQYF
>TRBJ1-2|14|TRBV10-3|.|.
TGTGCCATCAGTGTCGGGGAGGGGCTGGGTGGCTACACCTTC
CAISVGEGLGGYTF
>TRBJ1-1|15|TRBV28|.|.
TGTGCCAGCAGCCAAGACAGATTCTTGAACACTGAAGCTTTCTTT
CASSQDRFLNTEAFF
>TRBJ2-2|13|TRBV11-2|.|.
TGTGCCAGCAGCTTAGATCGGGGCGGGGAGCTGTTTTTT
CASSLDRGGELFF
>TRBJ2-7|15|TRBV9|once|.
TGTGCCAGCAGCGTAGGCGACAGTCCATCCTACGAGCAGTACTTC
CASSVGDSPSYEQYF
>TRBJ1-1|13|TRBV5-1|.|.
TGCGCCAGCAGCCCCACGGGATTAACTGAAGCTTTCTTT
CASSPTGLTEAFF
>TRBJ1-3|16|TRBV10-3|.|.
TGTGCCATCAGGCCGTCCCCCCAGTACTCTGGAAACACCATATATTTT
CAIRPSPQYSGNTIYF